The present entry profiles one T cell receptor beta chain with its context. This entry belongs to a study of blood T cell repertoires in COVID-19. Data came from immunoSEQ multiplex PCR; TCRdb stores just in-frame clones and leaves some out. Counted here are some 490,000 clones, roughly 88% occurring once; the ten biggest clones make up roughly 3.2%. Trimming shortened V by 6 bases and J by 3 bases, and 14 bases separated the two germline ends. CDR1 and CDR2 (germline): MDHEN, SYDVKM. The length of the CDR3 is 14 residues. The chain combines TRBV28 with TRBJ1-2; D is perhaps TRBD1 (6 bases). This TCR derives from a human donor in a cohort sampled during active COVID-19. The sequenced sample consisted of peripheral blood. CDR3 sequence (DNA): TGTGCCAGCAGACAAACAGGGCAAGACTATGGCTACACCTTC. This encodes CASRQTGQDYGYTF.